The T cell receptor beta chain described here comes from a study of T cell responses to AZD1222 COVID-19 vaccine. Clones were read by immunoSEQ multiplex PCR, and TCRdb kept only the in-frame ones, dropping some. The top ten clones hold around 5.1% of a sample with 85,000 to 130,000 clones, under 90% of them seen once. Study-wide findings and caveats: The span of vaccine-associated CD4 TCRs extended across spike, with dominance at 160-218 and 743-854. Recipients of two AZD1222 doses showed rising Spike-specific TCR breadth and depth.

On this clone itself: No antigen is known for it.

This TCR derives from an adult in good health. This material consisted of peripheral blood, taken on day 0 of AZD1222 vaccination.

CDR3 DNA: TGTGCCAGCAGCCGGGACAGGGGCATGAACACTGAAGCTTTCTTT. It yields the protein CASSRDRGMNTEAFF. The chain combines TRBV6-5 with TRBJ1-1; 10 nucleotides agree with TRBD1. There are 15 residues in the CDR3. With 6 bases clipped from V and 0 bases from J, the junction kept 4 bases outside the gene matches. In germline, CDR1 is MNHEY, CDR2 SVGAGI.